These 15 T cell receptor beta chains were all obtained from the same sample, sequenced in a study of blood T cell repertoires in COVID-19. Sequenced by immunoSEQ multiplex PCR; TCRdb stores in-frame clones only, minus some. Among 100,000 to 150,000 clones, approximately 86% were seen once, and the ten largest hold around 2.3%. Source material: PBMCs or T cells enriched from blood (not recorded which). All receptors derive from a woman aged 45-65 years who had recovered from COVID-19.

The chain has TRBV29-1 and TRBJ1-1, with D unresolved. CDR1 and CDR2 from the germline V gene are SQVTM and ANQGSEA. V lost 5 bases to trimming and J lost 1 base, with 11 bases between them. The CDR3 consists of 13 residues. The CDR3 reads CSVRYGPNTEAFF. DNA for the CDR3: TGCAGCGTTCGGTATGGGCCGAACACTGAAGCTTTCTTT.

The chain joins TRBV2 to TRBJ1-6, with 9 bases that match TRBD1. CDR1 and CDR2 from the germline V gene are SNHLY and FYNNEI. The junction had 5 bases not matched to a gene; V was cut back by 5 bases and J by 6 bases. This CDR3 region has 15 residues. The CDR3 DNA sequence: TGTGCCAGCAGTACAGGGGGCTCGGGTAATTCACCCCTCCACTTT. This codes for CASSTGGSGNSPLHF.

The chain carries TRBV28 and TRBJ2-5; 10 bases align to TRBD2. V shed 6 bases, J shed 1 base, and the junction held 5 bases outside the gene matches. The CDR3 runs 15 residues. The germline V gene encodes CDR1 MDHEN and CDR2 SYDVKM. CDR3 coding DNA: TGTGCCAGCAGCCGTAGCGGGGGGACCCAAGAGACCCAGTACTTC. It encodes CASSRSGGTQETQYF.

This clone was detected only a few times. This chain joins TRBV2 and TRBJ2-7, with 8 positions matching TRBD1. V shed 6 bases and J 3 bases; nucleotides not matched to a gene: 7. The CDR3 extends over 14 amino acids. CDR1 is SNHLY and CDR2 is FYNNEI in the germline V gene. CDR3 DNA sequence: TGTGCCAGCAGGCGGGGACAGGCAGGCTACGAGCAGTACTTC. As protein: CASRRGQAGYEQYF.

In nucleotides, the CDR3 is TGTGCCAGCAGCTTGGCCGGACAGGGGGCCGGGGAGCTGTTTTTT. Its protein is CASSLAGQGAGELFF. The rearrangement links TRBV5-6 to TRBJ2-2, with 10 bases aligning to TRBD1. Germline V gene data show CDR1 as SGHDT and CDR2 as YYEEEE. This CDR3 has 15 residues. With 0 bases clipped from V and 6 bases from J, the junction kept 2 bases outside the gene matches.

The rearrangement joins TRBV15 to TRBJ1-1; no clear D gene. CDR3 size: 12 residues. The germline V gene has CDR1 LNHNV and CDR2 YYDKDF (reference sequence). With 1 base removed from V and 7 bases from J, the gap between germline ends came to 7 bases. The CDR3 is CATSRVQFEAFF. The CDR3 region has the DNA TGTGCCACCAGCAGAGTTCAATTTGAAGCTTTCTTT.

The chain recombines TRBV12-5 with TRBJ2-7; no definite D call. The germline V and J ends were trimmed by 1 base and 2 bases, with 12 bases remaining between them. CDR3 length: 15 amino acids. Germline V lookup: CDR1 LGHNT, CDR2 FRNRAP. The CDR3 DNA follows: TGTGCTAGTGGTTTGGAACAAATCAGGACCTACGAGCAGTACTTC. Protein sequence: CASGLEQIRTYEQYF.

The table lists this clone with a count of one. This chain uses TRBV10-3 with TRBJ2-3, with D tentatively TRBD2 (7 bases). This CDR3 region has 15 residues. From germline, CDR1 is ENHRY and CDR2 SYGVKD. Trimming removed 4 bases from V and 5 bases from J, with 16 bases in between. CDR3 in DNA: TGTGCCATCAGTGCCGTTGTGGGGGGGCAAGATACGCAGTATTTT. It codes for CAISAVVGGQDTQYF.

The chain carries TRBV27 and TRBJ1-5, with 12 bases aligning to TRBD1. CDR1 is MNHEY and CDR2 is SMNVEV in the germline V gene (reference sequence). V was clipped by 4 bases and J by 5 bases; unmatched bases: 6. CDR3 size: 16 residues. The CDR3 reads CASSSIGTGGHQPQHF. In DNA form, the CDR3 reads TGTGCCAGCAGTTCAATCGGGACAGGGGGCCATCAGCCCCAGCATTTT.

The rearrangement joins TRBV2 to TRBJ1-5; TRBD1 matches 11 bases. Germline CDR1 SNHLY, CDR2 FYNNEI. This CDR3 contains 14 residues. Germline trimming cut 8 bases from V and 4 bases from J; bases unmatched to any gene: 4. The CDR3 DNA is TGTGCCAGCGGAGGGACAGGGGGAAATCAGCCCCAGCATTTT. This encodes CASGGTGGNQPQHF.

This chain connects TRBV19 to TRBJ1-2; tentative D call: TRBD1 (5 bases). V was clipped by 4 bases and J by 8 bases, with 17 bases between them. From germline, CDR1 is LNHDA and CDR2 SQIVND (reference sequence). There are 14 residues in the CDR3. CDR3 in amino acids: CASSTQGAPEGYTF. In DNA form, the CDR3 reads TGTGCCAGTAGTACCCAAGGGGCCCCTGAGGGCTACACCTTC.

This clone was seen just once. The chain carries TRBV18 and TRBJ2-5, with TRBD1 matching over 12 bases. The CDR3 spans 17 residues. Per germline, CDR1 KGHSH and CDR2 LQKENI. Trimming removed 3 bases from V and 2 bases from J; junction bases left unmatched: 7. The CDR3 DNA reads as TGTGCCAGCTCACCCCTGGGACAGGGGGCCCTACAAGAGACCCAGTACTTC. Protein sequence: CASSPLGQGALQETQYF.

CDR3 in DNA: TGTGCCAGCAGCCGGACAGGGCCCCAAGAGACCCAGTACTTC. This gives the protein CASSRTGPQETQYF. This chain links TRBV7-6 with TRBJ2-5; 8 nucleotides line up with TRBD1. From germline, CDR1 is SGHVS and CDR2 FNYEAQ. CDR3 length: 14 amino acids. J was trimmed by 1 base and V by 5 bases; bases with no gene match: 3.

V is TRBV6-5 and J is TRBJ1-3, with D unclear. Germline values: CDR1 MNHEY, CDR2 SVGAGI. This CDR3 spans 15 amino acids. The V end lost 2 bases, the J end lost 0 bases, and 8 bases lay between the germline ends. The CDR3 loop reads CASSYGPSSGNTIYF. The DNA of the CDR3 is TGTGCCAGCAGTTACGGTCCGAGCTCTGGAAACACCATATATTTT.

The chain couples TRBV7-2 to TRBJ1-6; D not resolved. The CDR3 contains 13 residues. The germline V gene encodes CDR1 SGHTA and CDR2 FQGNSA. V was shortened by 1 base and J by 13 bases, with 11 bases between the two germline ends. The DNA for the CDR3 is TGTGCCAGCAGCTTAGGGGCCCCTTCGCCCCTCCACTTT. It codes for CASSLGAPSPLHF. Full variable domain (missing parts from reference TRBV7-2 and TRBJ1-6): GAGVSQSPSNKVTEKGKDVELRCDPISGHTALYWYRQSLGQGLEFLIYFQGNSAPDKSGLPSDRFSAERTGGSVSTLTIQRTQQEDSAVYLCASSLGAPSPLHFGNGTRLTVT.